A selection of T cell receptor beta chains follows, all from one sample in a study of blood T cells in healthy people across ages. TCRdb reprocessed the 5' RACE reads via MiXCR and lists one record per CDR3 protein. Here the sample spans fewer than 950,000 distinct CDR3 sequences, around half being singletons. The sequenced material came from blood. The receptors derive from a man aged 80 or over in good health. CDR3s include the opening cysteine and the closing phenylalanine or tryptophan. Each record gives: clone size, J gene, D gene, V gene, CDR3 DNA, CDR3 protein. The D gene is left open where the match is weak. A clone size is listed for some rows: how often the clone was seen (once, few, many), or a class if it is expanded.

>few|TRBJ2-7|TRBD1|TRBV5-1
TGCGCCAGCAGCTTGGTGACAGGGGAAGGCTACGAGCAGTACTTC
CASSLVTGEGYEQYF
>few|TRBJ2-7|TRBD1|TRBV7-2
TGTGCCAGCAGCCCTCGGGACAGGCACATTGGCGAGCAGTACTTC
CASSPRDRHIGEQYF
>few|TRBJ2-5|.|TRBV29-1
TGCAGCGGCCAACTAAGTGGCGGGGAGACCCAGTACTTC
CSGQLSGGETQYF
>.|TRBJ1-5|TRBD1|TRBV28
TGTGCCAGCAGTATCAGGGACAGGGGCAATCAGCCCCAGCATTTT
CASSIRDRGNQPQHF
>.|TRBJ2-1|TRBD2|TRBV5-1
TGCGCCAGCAGCTTGTGGGAGGGTATGACCTACAATGAGCAGTTCTTC
CASSLWEGMTYNEQFF
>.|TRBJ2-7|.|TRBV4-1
TGCGCCAGCAGCCTCAGGGGCGGCCTAGAATATCACGAGCAGTACTTC
CASSLRGGLEYHEQYF
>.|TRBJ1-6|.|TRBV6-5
TGTGCCAGCAACAAAAGGGGGTATAATTCACCCCTCCACTTT
CASNKRGYNSPLHF
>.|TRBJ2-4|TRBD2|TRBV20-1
TGCAGTGCGACCGGGACTAGCGGGATATCTAACATTCAGTACTTC
CSATGTSGISNIQYF
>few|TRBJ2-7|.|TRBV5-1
TGCGCCAGCAGCTCCGAGGGACGCAGCTACGAGCAGTACTTC
CASSSEGRSYEQYF
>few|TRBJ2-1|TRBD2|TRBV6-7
TGTGCCAGCAGTTACTCCCTACTAGCGGGAGGGCCCAGCTCCTACAATGAGCAGTTCTTC
CASSYSLLAGGPSSYNEQFF
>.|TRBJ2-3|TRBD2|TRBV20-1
TGCAGTGCTAGAGTCTTAAGCGGGACTAGCGGTTCACATAGATACGCGTATTTT
CSARVLSGTSGSHRYAYF
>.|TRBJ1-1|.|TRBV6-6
TGTGCCAGCAGTCTCGCCCCGGGGAACACCGTAGCTTTCTTT
CASSLAPGNTVAFF
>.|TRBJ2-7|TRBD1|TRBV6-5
TGTGCCAGCAGATATGGACAGGGGGCAACTAACGAGCAGTACTTC
CASRYGQGATNEQYF
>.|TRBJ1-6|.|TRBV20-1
TGCAGTGCCAGGGTTTTCGGTGGAACCTATAATTCACCCCTCCACTTT
CSARVFGGTYNSPLHF
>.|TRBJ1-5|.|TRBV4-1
TGCGCCAGCAGCCTCCACCTACTGGGCAATCAGCCCCAGCATTTT
CASSLHLLGNQPQHF
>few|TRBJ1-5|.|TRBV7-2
TGTGCCAGCAGCTTAGACCCGGGGGCGCCGCAGCCCCAGCATTTT
CASSLDPGAPQPQHF
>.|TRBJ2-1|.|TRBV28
TGTGCCAGCTTCTTGGGAGGCGTCGGCAATGAGCAGTTCTTC
CASFLGGVGNEQFF
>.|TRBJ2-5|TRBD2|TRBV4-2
TGTGCCAGCAGCCAAGGACGGGGGGGACTAGCTCAGACCCAGTACTTC
CASSQGRGGLAQTQYF
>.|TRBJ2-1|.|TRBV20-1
TGCAGTGCTAGAGAATCCGGGCCTCAATTGCAGTTCTTC
CSARESGPQLQFF
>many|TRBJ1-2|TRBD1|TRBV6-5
TGTGCCAGCAGGCCTACAGGGGGCGGCTATGGCTACACCTTC
CASRPTGGGYGYTF
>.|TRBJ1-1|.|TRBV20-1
TGCAGTGCTAGCCCCGCACAGAGTAACACTGAAGCTTTCTTT
CSASPAQSNTEAFF
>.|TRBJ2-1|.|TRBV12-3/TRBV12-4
TGTGCCAGCAGTCCCATCTACTCCTACAATGAGCAGTTCTTC
CASSPIYSYNEQFF
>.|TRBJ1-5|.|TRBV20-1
TGCAGTGCTAGAGATGACCGCAGGGGATCGAATCAGCCCCAGCATTTT
CSARDDRRGSNQPQHF
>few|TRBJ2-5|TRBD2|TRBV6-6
TGTGCCAGCAGTTACCCCGGGACTAGCGGGGAGACCCAGTACTTC
CASSYPGTSGETQYF
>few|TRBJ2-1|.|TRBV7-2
TGTGCCAGCAGCTTCGTGAACAATGAGCAGTTCTTC
CASSFVNNEQFF
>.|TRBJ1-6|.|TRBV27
TGTGCCAGCAGTTTAAGTTTGGGGAATTCACCCCTCCACTTT
CASSLSLGNSPLHF
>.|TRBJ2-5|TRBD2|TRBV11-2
TGTGCCAGCAGCGACGGGAGGGCCGCCTCTCAGACCCAGTACTTC
CASSDGRAASQTQYF
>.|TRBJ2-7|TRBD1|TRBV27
TGTGCCAGCAGTTTATTGGGACAGGGGGTCTCCTACGAGCAGTACTTC
CASSLLGQGVSYEQYF
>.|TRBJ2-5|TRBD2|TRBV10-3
TGTGCCGCCAGGACTAGCCCCTACAATGAGCAGTACTTC
CAARTSPYNEQYF
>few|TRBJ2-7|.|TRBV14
TGTGCCAGCAGCCAAGTCGGCGGGCCCTACGAGCAGTACTTC
CASSQVGGPYEQYF
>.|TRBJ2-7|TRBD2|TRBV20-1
TGCAGTGCTAGCGGAGTGGGCGGGAGGTCGGCCTACGAGCAGTACTTC
CSASGVGGRSAYEQYF
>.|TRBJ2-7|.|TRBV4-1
TGCGCCAGCAGCCAAGGACTCCTTAGAGAGCAGTACTTC
CASSQGLLREQYF
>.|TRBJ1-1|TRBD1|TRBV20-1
TGCAGTGCTAGAGTGTCGGCAGGGGGTTCGGACACTGAAGCTTTCTTT
CSARVSAGGSDTEAFF
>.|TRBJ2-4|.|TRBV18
TGTGCCAGCTCACCACGAACGGGGGCCAAAAACATTCAGTACTTC
CASSPRTGAKNIQYF
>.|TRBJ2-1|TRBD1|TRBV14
TGTGCCAGCAGCCAAGCTCCGGGACAGGGTGACAATGAGCAGTTCTTC
CASSQAPGQGDNEQFF
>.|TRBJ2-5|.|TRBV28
TGTGCCAGCAGTTTCCTCCGGGCGACAGGAGACCAAGAGACCCAGTACTTC
CASSFLRATGDQETQYF
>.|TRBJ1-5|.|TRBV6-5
TGTGCCAGCAGTTACAATGGACAACAGCCCCAGCATTTT
CASSYNGQQPQHF
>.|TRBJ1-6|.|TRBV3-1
TGTGCCAGCAGCCAAGGTCAGGGTGCTTCACCCCTCCACTTT
CASSQGQGASPLHF
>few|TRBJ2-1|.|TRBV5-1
TGCGCCAGCAGCTTGGAAGCCGGGACAAGGTCCAATGAGCAGTTCTTC
CASSLEAGTRSNEQFF
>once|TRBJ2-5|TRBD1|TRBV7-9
TGTGCCAGCAGCCGGGACAGGGGGGAAGAGACCCAGTACTTC
CASSRDRGEETQYF
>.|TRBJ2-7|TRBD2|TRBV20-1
TGCAGTGCGAGAGAGGCCCCGGGACTAGCTTACGAGCAGTACTTC
CSAREAPGLAYEQYF
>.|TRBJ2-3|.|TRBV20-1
TGCAGTGCTAGTGGGGGTGGTACAGATACGCAGTATTTT
CSASGGGTDTQYF
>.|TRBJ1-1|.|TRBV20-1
TGCAGTGCTAGAGACAGGGCCAACACTGACGCTTTCTTT
CSARDRANTDAFF
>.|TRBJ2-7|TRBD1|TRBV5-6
TGTGCCAGCAGCTGGGGGACAGTCGGCGAGCAGTACTTC
CASSWGTVGEQYF
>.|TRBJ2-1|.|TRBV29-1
TGCAGCGCCCGGTTTGGGGGGAATGAGCAGTTCTTC
CSARFGGNEQFF
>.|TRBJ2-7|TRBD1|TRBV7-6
TGTGCCAGCAGCCCTCAGACAGGGGGAGCCTACGAGCAGTACTTC
CASSPQTGGAYEQYF